Shown below are 15 T cell receptor beta chains from a single sample sequenced in a study of beta chain features in type 1 diabetes. Investigators reverse transcribed all isolated RNA, so they sequenced expressed TCRB transcripts. Sequencing used immunoSEQ multiplex PCR; TCRdb keeps in-frame clones, though not all of them. Here the sample spans 110,000 to 150,000 clones, 6.9% being singletons. The sample taken for sequencing was central memory CD4+ T cells from blood. These receptors all stem from a woman aged 30 to 39 in good health.

This chain links TRBV6-1 with TRBJ2-2; perhaps TRBD1 as D (5 bases). The CDR3 loop spans 14 amino acids. V lost 4 bases and J lost 4, with 10 bases in between. Germline CDR1 is MNHNS and CDR2 is SASEGT. This CDR3 reads CASSVQEITGELFF. CDR3 coding DNA: TGTGCCAGCAGTGTACAGGAGATCACCGGGGAGCTGTTTTTT.

This chain joins TRBV18 and TRBJ2-1; 9 nucleotides agree with TRBD1. This CDR3 spans 16 amino acids. In germline, CDR1 is KGHSH, CDR2 LQKENI. Germline trimming cut 1 base from V and 2 bases from J; bases unmatched to any gene: 3. This chain's CDR3 is CASSPLRTGAYNEQFF. CDR3 nucleotides: TGTGCCAGCTCACCACTCCGGACAGGGGCCTACAATGAGCAGTTCTTC.

This clone was seen more than once but under ten times. The rearrangement uses TRBV30 and TRBJ2-1; maybe TRBD1 (5 bases). The CDR3 runs 14 residues. V shed 0 bases and J shed 6 bases, with 12 bases lying between them. From germline, CDR1 is GTSNPN and CDR2 SVGIG (reference sequence). CDR3: CAWSVGDGSNEQFF. The CDR3 region has the DNA TGTGCCTGGAGTGTAGGGGATGGGTCCAATGAGCAGTTCTTC.

This clone occurred a few times. This sequence joins TRBV6-4 and TRBJ2-1, with 9 bases aligning to TRBD2. The CDR3 spans 15 residues. Looked up from germline, CDR1 is MRHNA and CDR2 is SNTAGT. Unmatched junction bases numbered 6, after V lost 2 bases and J lost 7 bases. The CDR3 coding sequence is TGTGCCAGCAGTGACATCCTAGCGGGAAGGAATGAGCAGTTCTTC. Translating it yields CASSDILAGRNEQFF.

This clone showed up many times. The V call is TRBV7-3, the J call TRBJ1-2, with 10 nucleotides matching TRBD1. The CDR3 covers 13 residues. Losses at the gene ends were 5 bases for V and 8 bases for J; bases not matched to a gene: 5. Germline lookup yields CDR1 SGHTA and CDR2 FQGTGA. This CDR3 reads CASSRGQGIGYTF. CDR3 coding DNA: TGTGCCAGCAGCCGGGGACAGGGGATCGGCTACACCTTC. The full variable domain, rest sourced from reference TRBV7-3 and TRBJ1-2, is GAGVSQTPSNKVTEKGKYVELRCDPISGHTALYWYRQSLGQGPEFLIYFQGTGAADDSGLPNDRFFAVRPEGSVSTLKIQRTERGDSAVYLCASSRGQGIGYTFGSGTRLTVV.

This clone showed up just a few times. V usage is TRBV4-2 and J usage is TRBJ2-1; 9 positions match TRBD2. Germline V gene data show CDR1 as LGHNA and CDR2 as YNFKEQ. CDR3 length: 19 residues. V dropped 4 bases and J dropped 2; count of bases not matched to a gene: 15. The CDR3 here is CASSPLNRREGGPYNEQFF. The DNA for the CDR3 is TGTGCCAGCAGCCCGCTCAATCGGCGGGAGGGGGGGCCCTACAATGAGCAGTTCTTC.

This clone was found a few times. This rearrangement joins TRBV2 to TRBJ2-3; TRBD2 agrees at 10 bases. The CDR3 runs 18 residues. Trimming cost V 3 bases and J 1 base; bases outside gene matches: 10. Germline-derived CDR1 and CDR2 are SNHLY and FYNNEI. CDR3 coding DNA: TGTGCCAGCAGTGATGGCGCTAGCGGGAGCGAGGGCACAGATACGCAGTATTTT. Translation gives CASSDGASGSEGTDTQYF.

The chain couples TRBV19 to TRBJ2-7; possibly TRBD2 for D (6 bases). CDR1 is LNHDA, CDR2 SQIVND, per germline (reference sequence). The CDR3 totals 15 residues. The V and J ends lost 4 bases and 0 bases respectively, with 13 bases between them. The CDR3 DNA sequence: TGTGCCAGTAGTAACCGGGACTCGAGCTCCTACGAGCAGTACTTC. Translating gives CASSNRDSSSYEQYF.

This chain links TRBV7-3 with TRBJ2-3; D might be TRBD2 (5 bases). This CDR3 is 13 amino acids long. CDR1 is SGHTA and CDR2 is FQGTGA in the germline V gene. The V end was cut by 5 bases, the J end by 9 bases, with 15 bases between. The CDR3 loop is CASSPDLSETQYF. CDR3 nucleotides: TGTGCCAGCAGCCCAGACCTTAGCGAGACGCAGTATTTT.

This clone was picked up a small number of times. The V gene is TRBV9, the J gene TRBJ2-7; a weak D match, TRBD1 (6 bases). The germline gives CDR1 SGDLS, CDR2 YYNGEE. Trimming left V 2 bases short and J 6 bases short, with 9 bases between. The length of the CDR3 is 12 residues. The CDR3 protein is CASSVYRVEQYF. The DNA for the CDR3 is TGTGCCAGCAGCGTCTACAGGGTCGAGCAGTACTTC.

This clone was seen more than once but under ten times. The chain combines TRBV11-2 with TRBJ2-1; unclear D gene. The CDR3 is made up of 13 amino acids. V shed 5 bases and J shed 1 base, with 6 bases lying between them. From germline, CDR1 is SGHAT and CDR2 FQNNGV. For the CDR3, the DNA is TGTGCCAGCAGCCGCAGATCCTACAATGAGCAGTTCTTC. Translation: CASSRRSYNEQFF. Filled out from reference TRBV11-2 and TRBJ2-1, the complete variable domain reads EAGVAQSPRYKIIEKRQSVAFWCNPISGHATLYWYQQILGQGPKLLIQFQNNGVVDDSQLPKDRFSAERLKGVDSTLKIQPAKLEDSAVYLCASSRRSYNEQFFGPGTRLTVL.

This chain links TRBV15 with TRBJ1-4; D possibly corresponds to TRBD1 (6 bases). Trimming cost V 2 bases and J 7 bases, with 11 bases left between them. The germline V gene encodes CDR1 LNHNV and CDR2 YYDKDF (reference sequence). This CDR3 region has 14 residues. CDR3 coding DNA: TGTGCCACCAGCAGAAAGGGGACATTTGAAAAACTGTTTTTT. Encoded protein: CATSRKGTFEKLFF.

This clone was recorded many times. The rearrangement uses TRBV5-6 and TRBJ2-1, with D perhaps TRBD1 (6 bases). This CDR3 is 16 amino acids long. The germline V gene encodes CDR1 SGHDT and CDR2 YYEEEE. The V gene lost 0 bases and the J gene lost 12 bases, with 22 bases spanning the gap. CDR3 coding DNA: TGTGCCAGCAGCTTGGGTTTCAGGGGCCCTGGGTTAGGGCAGTTCTTC. It translates to CASSLGFRGPGLGQFF. The full variable domain, completed using reference TRBV5-6 and TRBJ2-1, is DAGVTQSPTHLIKTRGQQVTLRCSPKSGHDTVSWYQQALGQGPQFIFQYYEEEERQRGNFPDRFSGHQFPNYSSELNVNALLLGDSALYLCASSLGFRGPGLGQFFGPGTRLTVL.

The V and J genes are TRBV6-5 and TRBJ2-7; 11 bases are shared with TRBD2. Trimming removed 5 bases from V and 3 bases from J; junction bases left unmatched: 3. Per the germline V gene, CDR1 is MNHEY and CDR2 is SVGAGI. This CDR3 contains 14 residues. CDR3 amino acids: CASSTGTSGYEQYF. CDR3 coding DNA: TGTGCCAGCAGTACGGGGACTAGCGGCTACGAGCAGTACTTC.

This clone was found many times. This sequence joins TRBV5-1 and TRBJ2-1; 11 bases are a match to TRBD2. The V gene's germline CDR1 is SGHRS and CDR2 YFSETQ. V trimming: 0 bases; J trimming: 6 bases; junction bases outside the gene matches: 11. There are 18 residues in the CDR3. The DNA for the CDR3 is TGCGCCAGCAGCTTGGCCAATCCTTTGACTAGCGGGATCAATGAGCAGTTCTTC. Amino acid sequence: CASSLANPLTSGINEQFF.